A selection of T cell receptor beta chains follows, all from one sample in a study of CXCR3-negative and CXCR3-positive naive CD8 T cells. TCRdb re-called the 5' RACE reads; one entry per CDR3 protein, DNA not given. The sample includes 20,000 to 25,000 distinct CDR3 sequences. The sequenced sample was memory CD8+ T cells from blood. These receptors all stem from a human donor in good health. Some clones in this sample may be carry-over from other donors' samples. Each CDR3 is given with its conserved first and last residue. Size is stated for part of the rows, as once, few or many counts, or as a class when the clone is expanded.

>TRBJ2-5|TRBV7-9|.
CASSPTDRTQETQYF
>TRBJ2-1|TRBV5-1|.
CASSPGVSNNEQFF
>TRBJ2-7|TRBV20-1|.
CSAYYGEFYEQYF
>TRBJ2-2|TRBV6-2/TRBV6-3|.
CASSYSLAGNTGELFF
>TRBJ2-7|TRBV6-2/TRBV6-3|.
CASSSDLAVRSYEQYF
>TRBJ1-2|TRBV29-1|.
CSVVRTAPYGYTF
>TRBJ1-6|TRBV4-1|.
CASSQGQGDSPLHF
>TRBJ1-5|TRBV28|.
CASSNSGGANQPQHF
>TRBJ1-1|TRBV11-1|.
CASSLVVTEAFF
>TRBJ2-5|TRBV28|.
CASSPPGQGAERETQYF
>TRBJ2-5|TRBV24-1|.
CATSDSTEQETQYF
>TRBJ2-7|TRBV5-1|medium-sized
CASSSLGETGTATYEQYF
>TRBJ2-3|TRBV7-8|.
CASSLGFTLELTDTQYF
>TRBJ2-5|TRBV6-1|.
CASINRVLTQYF
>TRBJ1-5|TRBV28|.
CASSAPNGNQPQHF
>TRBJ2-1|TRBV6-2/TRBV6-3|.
CASSGQGAYNEQFF
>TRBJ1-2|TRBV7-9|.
CASSLLLGDNYGYTF
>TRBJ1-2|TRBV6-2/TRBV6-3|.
CASSYSGEPGNYGYTF
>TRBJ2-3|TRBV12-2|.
CASRIPPPFGTQYF
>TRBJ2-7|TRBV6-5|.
CASSYLQTYEQYF
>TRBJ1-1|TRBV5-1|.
CASSPDRALNTEAFF
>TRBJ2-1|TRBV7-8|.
CASSWGLAGSYNEQFF
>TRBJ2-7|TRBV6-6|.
CASSSRGPQNYEQYF
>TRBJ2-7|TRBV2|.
CASSDGLAAFGEQYF
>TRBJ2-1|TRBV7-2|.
CASSPRNEQFF
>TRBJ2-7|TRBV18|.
CASSPGTGNGEQYF
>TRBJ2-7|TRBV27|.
CASKVAGGAFEQYF
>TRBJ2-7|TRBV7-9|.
CAISLRQGVYEQYF
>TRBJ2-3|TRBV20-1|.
CSVGTPSSTDTQYF
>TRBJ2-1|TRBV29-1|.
CSVERASGGAYNEQFF
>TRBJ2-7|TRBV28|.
CASSLSTQTGGRLDEQYF
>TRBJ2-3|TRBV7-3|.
CASSFSGIGTDTQYF
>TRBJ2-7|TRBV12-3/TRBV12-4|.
CASSISPPAYEQYF
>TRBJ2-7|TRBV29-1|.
CSAEDPGQGVYEQYF
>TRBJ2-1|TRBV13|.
CASSSYGLAGENEQFF
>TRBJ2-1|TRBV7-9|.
CARSPWDSKGNEQFF
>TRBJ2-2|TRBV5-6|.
CASSSRIGLAGDVETGELFF